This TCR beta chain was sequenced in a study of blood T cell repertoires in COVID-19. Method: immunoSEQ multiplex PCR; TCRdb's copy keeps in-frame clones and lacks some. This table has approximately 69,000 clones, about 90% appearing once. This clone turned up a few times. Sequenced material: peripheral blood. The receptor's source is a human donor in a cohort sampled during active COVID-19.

The CDR3 coding sequence is TGTGCCACCAGCGCAGGGGGATTTAACGGGGAGCTGTTTTTT. As protein: CATSAGGFNGELFF. The genes are TRBV24-1 and TRBJ2-2; 7 bases are a match to TRBD1. Unmatched junction bases numbered 8, after V lost 7 bases and J lost 7 bases. The CDR3 length is 14 residues. Germline CDR1 and CDR2: KGHDR and SFDVKD.